Detailed here is one TCR beta chain. What it recognizes is unknown. The entry originates in a study of vaccination effects on CD4 cells after COVID-19. Study-level background: Sample collection from a couple of convalescent patients occurred 16 days and one week before vaccination. Study-level results: Following vaccination, convalescents' spike-reactive clones were mostly new ones induced by the vaccine. There were few convalescent patients in the study and no early post-infection timepoints.

Trimming took off 7 bases at V and 1 base at J, with 15 bases between the two ends. CDR1 SGHNT and CDR2 YYREEE come from the germline V gene (reference sequence). This CDR3 contains 16 residues. Assay used: immunoSEQ multiplex PCR; TCRdb lists only in-frame clones, some missing. This sample has 20,000 to 30,000 clones, with about 76% found just once. Antigen-specific CD4+ T cells were first expanded with viral peptide pools by the ViraFEST assay and only then sequenced. Subsequent to roughly 9 days of culture, CD4+ T cells were isolated. A positive SARS-CoV-2 PCR test fell between March and December 2020.

This TCR was recovered from a human donor who had a prior SARS-CoV-2 infection. The chain uses TRBV5-4 and TRBJ2-6; D is ambiguous. This sample comprised CD4+ T cells from PBMCs cultured with HCoV-NL63 spike peptides, obtained before COVID-19 vaccination. This CDR3 reads CASLAGNPSGANVLTF. The CDR3 nucleotides are TGTGCCAGCCTGGCAGGCAACCCATCTGGGGCCAACGTCCTGACTTTC.